This T cell receptor (beta chain) was recorded in a study of shared clonotypes between healthy human individuals. For each subset, genomic DNA was distributed in equal portions over several immunoSEQ plates. The table came from immunoSEQ multiplex PCR; TCRdb's copy has only in-frame clones and leaves some out. Here the sample spans 1.5 million to 2.5 million clones, about 95% being singletons. Study-wide points: Clonotypes not shared had lower generation probabilities than those common to all four donors.

For this clone: Its matching antigen is unknown.

CD45RO negativity and positive selection for CCR7 defined naive CD8 cells, a population that excluded terminally differentiated effector memory CD45RA+ cells. V lost 4 bases and J lost 3, with 6 bases in between. The CDR3 consists of 11 residues. Germline CDR1 reads SQVTM; CDR2 reads ANQGSEA. V is TRBV29-1 and J is TRBJ1-2; D is unresolved. The sample comprised naive CD8+ T cells sorted from blood. The source of this sequence is a young man in good health. The CDR3 DNA follows: TGCAGCGTTGCAGGCTACTATGGCTACACCTTC. Protein product: CSVAGYYGYTF. Full variable domain (missing parts from reference TRBV29-1 and TRBJ1-2): SAVISQKPSRDICQRGTSLTIQCQVDSQVTMMFWYRQQPGQSLTLIATANQGSEATYESGFVIDKFPISRPNLTFSTLTVSNMSPEDSSIYLCSVAGYYGYTFGSGTRLTVV.